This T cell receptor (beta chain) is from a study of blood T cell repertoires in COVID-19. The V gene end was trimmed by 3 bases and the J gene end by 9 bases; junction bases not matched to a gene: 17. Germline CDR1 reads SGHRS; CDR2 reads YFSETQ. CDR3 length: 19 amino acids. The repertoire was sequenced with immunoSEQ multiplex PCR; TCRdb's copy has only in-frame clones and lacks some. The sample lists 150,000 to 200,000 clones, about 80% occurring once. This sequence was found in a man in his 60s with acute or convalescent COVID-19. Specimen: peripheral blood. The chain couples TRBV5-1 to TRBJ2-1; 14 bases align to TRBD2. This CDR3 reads CASSWMGQGTSGRSGEQFF. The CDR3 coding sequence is TGCGCCAGCAGCTGGATGGGACAGGGGACTAGCGGGAGATCTGGTGAGCAGTTCTTC. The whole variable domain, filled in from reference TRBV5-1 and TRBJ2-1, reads KAGVTQTPRYLIKTRGQQVTLSCSPISGHRSVSWYQQTPGQGLQFLFEYFSETQRNKGNFPGRFSGRQFSNSRSEMNVSTLELGDSALYLCASSWMGQGTSGRSGEQFFGPGTRLTVL.